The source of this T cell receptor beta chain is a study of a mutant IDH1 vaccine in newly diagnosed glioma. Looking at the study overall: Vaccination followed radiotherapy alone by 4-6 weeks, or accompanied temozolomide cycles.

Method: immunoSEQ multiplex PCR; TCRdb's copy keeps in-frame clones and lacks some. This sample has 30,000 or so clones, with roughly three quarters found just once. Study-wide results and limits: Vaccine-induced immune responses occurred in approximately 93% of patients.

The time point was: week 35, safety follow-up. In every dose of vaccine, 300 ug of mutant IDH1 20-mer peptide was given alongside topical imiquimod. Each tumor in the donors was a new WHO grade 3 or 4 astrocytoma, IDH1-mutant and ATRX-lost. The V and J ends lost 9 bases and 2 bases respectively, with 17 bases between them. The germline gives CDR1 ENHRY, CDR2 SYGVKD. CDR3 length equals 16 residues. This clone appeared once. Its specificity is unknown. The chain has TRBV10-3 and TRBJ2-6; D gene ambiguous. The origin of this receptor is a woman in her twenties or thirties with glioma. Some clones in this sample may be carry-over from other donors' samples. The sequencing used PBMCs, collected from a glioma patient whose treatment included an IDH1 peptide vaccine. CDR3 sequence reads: CAMMDTSGTGANVLTF. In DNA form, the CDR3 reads TGTGCCATGATGGATACTTCAGGAACTGGGGCCAACGTCCTGACTTTC.